This entry describes one T cell receptor (beta chain). Its specificity is unknown. This entry belongs to a study of OX40 agonist ivuxolimab in advanced cancers. Study-level information: Ivuxolimab, an agonist antibody against OX40 (CD134), was given to patients. Study-level points and caveats: Averaging showed that CD8+ T cells had more expanded clones than CD4+ did. The expanded peripheral T cells' antigen specificity was not determined. Low normalized T-cell clonal expansion was additionally recorded for some nonresponders.

The CDR3 runs 15 residues. V shed 3 bases, J shed 0 bases, and the junction held 5 bases outside the gene matches. Germline V gene lookup returns CDR1 MNHEY and CDR2 SMNVEV (reference sequence). Assay used: immunoSEQ multiplex PCR; TCRdb lists only in-frame clones, some missing. The sample lists about 60,000 clones, around 86% seen once, with 0.85% to 1.4% in the top ten. The receptor was derived from an adult with an advanced solid tumor such as melanoma, head and neck, liver or kidney cancer. Here the sequenced sample was CD4+ or CD8+ T cells sorted from blood, taken in a trial of the OX40 agonist ivuxolimab. The J gene is TRBJ2-7, the V gene TRBV27; TRBD2 aligns across 7 bases. This chain's CDR3 is CASSFSGLSSYEQYF. The CDR3 nucleotides read TGTGCCAGCAGTTTTAGCGGGCTTAGCTCCTACGAGCAGTACTTC.